A single TCR beta chain is shown here with its context. The antigen remains unidentified. This record belongs to a study of beta chain features in type 1 diabetes. The V gene end was trimmed by 5 bases and the J gene end by 5 bases; junction bases not matched to a gene: 6. Germline V gene sequence: CDR1 SQVTM, CDR2 ANQGSEA. The CDR3 runs 12 residues. One heparinised draw, averaging approximately 120 mL, was taken per donor. Investigators reverse transcribed all isolated RNA, so they sequenced expressed TCRB transcripts. Produced via immunoSEQ multiplex PCR; TCRdb's table is partial and in-frame only. This table has about 340,000 clones, approximately 9.7% appearing once. General study results and limits: Possibly, sequencing cDNA over-represented cells that had high TCR expression levels. Small HLA sub-analyses could not settle whether HLA shapes TCRB rearrangement. Type 1 diabetes patients had moderately but significantly shorter TCRB CDR3s in all four CD4+ subsets. Within patients, naive, central memory and Treg TCRB repertoires seemed more similar than within healthy donors.

Sequenced material: central memory CD4+ T cells from blood. The chain joins TRBV29-1 to TRBJ2-7, with 7 bases that match TRBD1. This sequence originates from a man aged 25 to 40 with type 1 diabetes. The CDR3 region is CSVQTGPHEQYF. The DNA for the CDR3 is TGCAGCGTTCAGACAGGGCCCCACGAGCAGTACTTC.